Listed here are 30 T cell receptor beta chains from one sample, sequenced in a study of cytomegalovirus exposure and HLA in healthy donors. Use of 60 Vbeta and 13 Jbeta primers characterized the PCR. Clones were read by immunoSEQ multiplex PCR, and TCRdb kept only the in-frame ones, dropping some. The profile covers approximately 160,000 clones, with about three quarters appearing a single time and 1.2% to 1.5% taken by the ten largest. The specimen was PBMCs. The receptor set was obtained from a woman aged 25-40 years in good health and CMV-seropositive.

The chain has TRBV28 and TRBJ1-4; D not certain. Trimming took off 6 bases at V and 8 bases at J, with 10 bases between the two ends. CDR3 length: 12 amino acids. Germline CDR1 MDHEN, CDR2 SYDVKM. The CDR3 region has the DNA TGTGCCAGCAGCTCAATCGGGGAAAAACTGTTTTTT. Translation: CASSSIGEKLFF. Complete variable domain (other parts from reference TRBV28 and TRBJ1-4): DVKVTQSSRYLVKRTGEKVFLECVQDMDHENMFWYRQDPGLGLRLIYFSYDVKMKEKGDIPEGYSVSREKKERFSLILESASTNQTSMYLCASSSIGEKLFFGSGTQLSVL.

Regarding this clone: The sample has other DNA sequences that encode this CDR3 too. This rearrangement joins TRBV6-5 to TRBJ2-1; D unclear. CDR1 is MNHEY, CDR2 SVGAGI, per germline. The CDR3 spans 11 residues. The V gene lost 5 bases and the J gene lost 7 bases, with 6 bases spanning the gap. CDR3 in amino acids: CASSRVNEQFF. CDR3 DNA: TGTGCCAGCAGTCGGGTAAATGAGCAGTTCTTC.

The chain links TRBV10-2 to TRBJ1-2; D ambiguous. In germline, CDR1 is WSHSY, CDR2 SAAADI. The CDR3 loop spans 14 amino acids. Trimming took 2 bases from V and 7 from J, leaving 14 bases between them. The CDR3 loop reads CASSENGARFGYTF. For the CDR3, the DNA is TGCGCCAGCAGTGAGAACGGCGCTAGGTTTGGCTACACCTTC.

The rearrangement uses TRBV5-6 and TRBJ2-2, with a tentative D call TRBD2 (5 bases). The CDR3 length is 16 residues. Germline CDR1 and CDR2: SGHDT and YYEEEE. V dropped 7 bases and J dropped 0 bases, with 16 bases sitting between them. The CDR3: CASLKLGAANTGELFF. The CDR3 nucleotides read TGTGCCAGCTTGAAACTAGGCGCCGCGAACACCGGGGAGCTGTTTTTT.

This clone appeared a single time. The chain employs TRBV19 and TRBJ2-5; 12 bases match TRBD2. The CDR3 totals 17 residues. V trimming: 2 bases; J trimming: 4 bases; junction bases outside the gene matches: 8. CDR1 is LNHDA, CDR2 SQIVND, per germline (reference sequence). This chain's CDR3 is CASSITPLAGGRETQYF. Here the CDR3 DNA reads TGTGCCAGTAGTATAACCCCACTAGCGGGGGGACGAGAGACCCAGTACTTC.

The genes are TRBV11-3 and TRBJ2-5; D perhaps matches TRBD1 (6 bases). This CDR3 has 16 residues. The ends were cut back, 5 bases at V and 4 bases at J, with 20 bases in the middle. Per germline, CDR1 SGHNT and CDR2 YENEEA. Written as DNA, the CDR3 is TGTGCCAGCAGCCCGCGCCAGGGGACCGCACGAGAGACCCAGTACTTC. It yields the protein CASSPRQGTARETQYF. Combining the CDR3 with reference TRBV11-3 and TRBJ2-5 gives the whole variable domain EAGVVQSPRYKIIEKKQPVAFWCNPISGHNTLYWYLQNLGQGPELLIRYENEEAVDDSQLPKDRFSAERLKGVDSTLKIQPAELGDSAVYLCASSPRQGTARETQYFGPGTRLLVL.

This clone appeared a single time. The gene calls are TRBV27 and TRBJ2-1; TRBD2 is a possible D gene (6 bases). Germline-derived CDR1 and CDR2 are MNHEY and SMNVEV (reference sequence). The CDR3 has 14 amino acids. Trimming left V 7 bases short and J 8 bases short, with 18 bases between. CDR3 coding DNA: TGTGCCAGCAAATACGGGGGTAGCAAGGATGAGCAGTTCTTC. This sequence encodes CASKYGGSKDEQFF.

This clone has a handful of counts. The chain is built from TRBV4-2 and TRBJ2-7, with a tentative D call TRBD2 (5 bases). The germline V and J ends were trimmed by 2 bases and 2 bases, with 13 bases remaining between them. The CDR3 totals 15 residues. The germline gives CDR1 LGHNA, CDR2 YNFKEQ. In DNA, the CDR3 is TGTGCCAGCAGCCAATTGGGAGACCGGACCTACGAGCAGTACTTC. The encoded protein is CASSQLGDRTYEQYF.

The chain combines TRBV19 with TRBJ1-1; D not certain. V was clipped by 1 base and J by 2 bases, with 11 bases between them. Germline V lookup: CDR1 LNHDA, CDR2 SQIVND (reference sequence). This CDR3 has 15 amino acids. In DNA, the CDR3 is TGTGCCAGTAGTATAGGAGGGCAGTTAAACACTGAAGCTTTCTTT. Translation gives CASSIGGQLNTEAFF.

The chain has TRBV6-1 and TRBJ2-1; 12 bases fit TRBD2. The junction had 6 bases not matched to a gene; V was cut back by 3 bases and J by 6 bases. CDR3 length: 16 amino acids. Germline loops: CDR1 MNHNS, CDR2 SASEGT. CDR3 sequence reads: CASSDWTSGISNEQFF. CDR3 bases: TGTGCCAGCAGTGACTGGACTAGCGGGATCTCCAATGAGCAGTTCTTC.

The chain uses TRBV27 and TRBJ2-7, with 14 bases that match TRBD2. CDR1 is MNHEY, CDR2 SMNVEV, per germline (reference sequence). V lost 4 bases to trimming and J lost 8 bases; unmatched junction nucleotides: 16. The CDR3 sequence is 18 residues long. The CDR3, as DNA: TGTGCCAGCAGTTCATTCCTAGGACTAGCGGGAGGTAGGAAGCAGCAGTACTTC. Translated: CASSSFLGLAGGRKQQYF.

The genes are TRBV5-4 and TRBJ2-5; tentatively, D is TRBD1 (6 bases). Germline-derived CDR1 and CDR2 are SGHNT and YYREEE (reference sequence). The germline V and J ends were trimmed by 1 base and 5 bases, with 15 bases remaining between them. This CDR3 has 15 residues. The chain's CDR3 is CASSLPGTKWETQYF. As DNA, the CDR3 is TGTGCCAGCAGCTTGCCCGGGACAAAATGGGAGACCCAGTACTTC.

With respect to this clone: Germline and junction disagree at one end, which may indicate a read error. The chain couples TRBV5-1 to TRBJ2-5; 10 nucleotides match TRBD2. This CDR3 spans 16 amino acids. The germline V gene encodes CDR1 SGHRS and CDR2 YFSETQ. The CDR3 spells CASSLAPSGSQGTQYF. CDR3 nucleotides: TGCGCCAGCAGCTTGGCCCCTAGCGGGAGCCAAGGGACCCAGTACTTC. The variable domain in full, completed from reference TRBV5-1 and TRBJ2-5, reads KAGVTQTPRYLIKTRGQQVTLSCSPISGHRSVSWYQQTPGQGLQFLFEYFSETQRNKGNFPGRFSGRQFSNSRSEMNVSTLELGDSALYLCASSLAPSGSQGTQYFGPGTRLLVL.

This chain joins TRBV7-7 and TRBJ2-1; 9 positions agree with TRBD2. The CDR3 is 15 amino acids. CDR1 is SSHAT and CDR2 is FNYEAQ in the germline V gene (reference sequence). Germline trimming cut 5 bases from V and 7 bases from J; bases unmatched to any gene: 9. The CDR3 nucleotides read TGTGCCAGCAGCGTCACTGCGGGAGGGCTTAATGAGCAGTTCTTC. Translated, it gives CASSVTAGGLNEQFF.

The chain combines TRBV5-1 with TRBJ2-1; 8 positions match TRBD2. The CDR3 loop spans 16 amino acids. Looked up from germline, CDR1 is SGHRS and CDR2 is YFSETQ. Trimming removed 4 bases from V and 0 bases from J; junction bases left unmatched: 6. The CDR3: CASSPSSGGSYNEQFF. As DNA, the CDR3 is TGCGCCAGCAGCCCATCGAGCGGGGGCTCCTACAATGAGCAGTTCTTC.

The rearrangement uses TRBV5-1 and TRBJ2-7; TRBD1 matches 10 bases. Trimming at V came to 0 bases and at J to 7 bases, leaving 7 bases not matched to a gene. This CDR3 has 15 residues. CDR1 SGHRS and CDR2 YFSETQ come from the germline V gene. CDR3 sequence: CASSLAGDRGGEQYF. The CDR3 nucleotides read TGCGCCAGCAGCTTGGCAGGGGACAGGGGCGGGGAGCAGTACTTC.

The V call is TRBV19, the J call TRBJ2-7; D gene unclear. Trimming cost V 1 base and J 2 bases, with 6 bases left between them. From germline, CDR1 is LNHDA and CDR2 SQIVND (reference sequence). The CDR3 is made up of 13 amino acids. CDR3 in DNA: TGTGCCAGTAGTATAGCGGAGACCTACGAGCAGTACTTC. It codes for CASSIAETYEQYF. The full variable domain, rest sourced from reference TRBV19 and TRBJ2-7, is DGGITQSPKYLFRKEGQNVTLSCEQNLNHDAMYWYRQDPGQGLRLIYYSQIVNDFQKGDIAEGYSVSREKKESFPLTVTSAQKNPTAFYLCASSIAETYEQYFGPGTRLTVT.

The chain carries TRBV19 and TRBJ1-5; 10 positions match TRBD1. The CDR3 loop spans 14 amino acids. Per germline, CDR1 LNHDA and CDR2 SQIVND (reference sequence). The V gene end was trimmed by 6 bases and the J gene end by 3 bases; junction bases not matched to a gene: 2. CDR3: CASRGQGLNQPQHF. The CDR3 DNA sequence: TGTGCCAGTAGGGGACAGGGGCTCAATCAGCCCCAGCATTTT.

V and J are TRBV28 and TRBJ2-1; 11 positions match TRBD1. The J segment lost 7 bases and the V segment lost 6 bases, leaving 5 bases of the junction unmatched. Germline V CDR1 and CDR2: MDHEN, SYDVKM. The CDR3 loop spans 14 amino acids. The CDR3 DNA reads TGTGCCAGCAGACTGGACAGGGGGCTTAATGAGCAGTTCTTC. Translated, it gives CASRLDRGLNEQFF.

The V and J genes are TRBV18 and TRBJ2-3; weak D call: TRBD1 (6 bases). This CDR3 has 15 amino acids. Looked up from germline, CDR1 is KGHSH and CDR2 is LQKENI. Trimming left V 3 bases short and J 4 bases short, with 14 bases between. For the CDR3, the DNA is TGTGCCAGCTCACCTTTACAGGGAAATTCAGATACGCAGTATTTT. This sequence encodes CASSPLQGNSDTQYF.

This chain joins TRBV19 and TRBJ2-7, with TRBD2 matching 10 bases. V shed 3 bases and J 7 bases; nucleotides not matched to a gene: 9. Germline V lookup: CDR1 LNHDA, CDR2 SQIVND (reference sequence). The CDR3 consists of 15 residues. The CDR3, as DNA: TGTGCCAGTAGTATTACAGCGGGAGGGCCGTATGAGCAGTACTTC. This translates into CASSITAGGPYEQYF. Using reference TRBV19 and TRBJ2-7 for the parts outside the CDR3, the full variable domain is DGGITQSPKYLFRKEGQNVTLSCEQNLNHDAMYWYRQDPGQGLRLIYYSQIVNDFQKGDIAEGYSVSREKKESFPLTVTSAQKNPTAFYLCASSITAGGPYEQYFGPGTRLTVT.

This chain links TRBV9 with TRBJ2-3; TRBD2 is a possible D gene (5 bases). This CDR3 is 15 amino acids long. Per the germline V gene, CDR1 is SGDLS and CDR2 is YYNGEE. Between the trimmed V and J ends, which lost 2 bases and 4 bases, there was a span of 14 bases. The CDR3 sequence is CASSVGGSLADTQYF. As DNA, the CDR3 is TGTGCCAGCAGCGTTGGTGGGAGTCTCGCAGATACGCAGTATTTT. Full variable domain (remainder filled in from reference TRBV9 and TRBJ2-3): DSGVTQTPKHLITATGQRVTLRCSPRSGDLSVYWYQQSLDQGLQFLIQYYNGEERAKGNILERFSAQQFPDLHSELNLSSLELGDSALYFCASSVGGSLADTQYFGPGTRLTVL.

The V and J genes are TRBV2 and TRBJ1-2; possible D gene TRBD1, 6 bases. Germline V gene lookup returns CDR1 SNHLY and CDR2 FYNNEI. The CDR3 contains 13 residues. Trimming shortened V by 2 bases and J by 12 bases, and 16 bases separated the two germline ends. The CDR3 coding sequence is TGTGCCAGCAGTGAATACAGACAACAGGGTCACACCTTC. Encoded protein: CASSEYRQQGHTF.

The CDR3 is CASSIGTVNTEAFF. For the CDR3, the DNA is TGTGCCAGTAGTATAGGGACAGTGAACACTGAAGCTTTCTTT. The chain recombines TRBV19 with TRBJ1-1, with D possibly being TRBD1 (6 bases). This CDR3 comprises 14 residues. Per the germline V gene, CDR1 is LNHDA and CDR2 is SQIVND (reference sequence). With 1 base removed from V and 0 bases from J, the gap between germline ends came to 6 bases.

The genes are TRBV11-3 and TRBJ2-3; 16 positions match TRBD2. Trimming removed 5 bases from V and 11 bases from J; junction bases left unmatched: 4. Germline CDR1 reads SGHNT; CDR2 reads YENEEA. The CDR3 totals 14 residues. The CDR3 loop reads CASSQGLAGGKQYF. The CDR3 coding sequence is TGTGCCAGCAGCCAGGGACTAGCGGGAGGGAAGCAGTATTTT.

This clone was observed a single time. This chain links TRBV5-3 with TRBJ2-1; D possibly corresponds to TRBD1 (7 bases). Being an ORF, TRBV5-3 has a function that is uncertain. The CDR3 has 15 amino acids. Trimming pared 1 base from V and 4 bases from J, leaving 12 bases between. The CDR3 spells CARSLSGGSYNEQFF. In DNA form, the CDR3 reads TGTGCCAGAAGCTTGTCAGGGGGGTCTTACAATGAGCAGTTCTTC.

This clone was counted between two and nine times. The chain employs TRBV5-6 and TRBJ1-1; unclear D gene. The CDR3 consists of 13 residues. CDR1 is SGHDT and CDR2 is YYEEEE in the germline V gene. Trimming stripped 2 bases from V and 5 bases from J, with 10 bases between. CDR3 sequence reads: CASSLSTGTEAFF. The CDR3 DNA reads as TGTGCCAGCAGCTTATCTACGGGGACTGAAGCTTTCTTT.

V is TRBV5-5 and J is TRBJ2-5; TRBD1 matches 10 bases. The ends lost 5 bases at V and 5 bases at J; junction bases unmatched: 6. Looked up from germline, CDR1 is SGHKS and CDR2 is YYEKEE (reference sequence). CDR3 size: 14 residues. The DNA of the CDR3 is TGTGCCAGCAGTCTGACAGGGGGCTTGGAGACCCAGTACTTC. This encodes CASSLTGGLETQYF.

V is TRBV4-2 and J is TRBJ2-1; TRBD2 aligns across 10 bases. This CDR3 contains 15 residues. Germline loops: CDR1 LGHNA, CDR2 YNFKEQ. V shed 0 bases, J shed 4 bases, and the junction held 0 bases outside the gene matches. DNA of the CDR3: TGTGCCAGCAGCCAAGAACTAGCGGGATACAATGAGCAGTTCTTC. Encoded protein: CASSQELAGYNEQFF.

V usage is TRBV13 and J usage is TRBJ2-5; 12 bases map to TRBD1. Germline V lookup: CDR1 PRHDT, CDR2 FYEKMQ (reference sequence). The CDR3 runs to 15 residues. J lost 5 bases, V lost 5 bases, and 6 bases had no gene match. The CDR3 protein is CASSPRDRGPETQYF. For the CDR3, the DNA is TGTGCCAGCAGCCCCCGGGACAGGGGGCCGGAGACCCAGTACTTC.